This record concerns one T cell receptor beta chain sequence. Seattle cases were enrolled at active infection and followed longitudinally. Source study methods: Estimated nucleated cell counts came from reference gene primer amplification. Clones were read by immunoSEQ multiplex PCR, and TCRdb kept only the in-frame ones, dropping some. The V and J calls and clone size come from that table; D and trimming were worked out from the DNA. The sample consists of 54,000 or so clones, over 75% of them appearing once. This CDR3 region has 19 residues. CDR1 and CDR2 from the germline V gene are LGHDT and YNNKEL (reference sequence). Unmatched junction bases numbered 15, after V lost 0 bases and J lost 4 bases. These data originate in a study of blood T cell repertoires in COVID-19. Study background: The United States, Italy and Spain provided the acute and convalescent COVID-19 samples. T cells, B-cell-depleted T cells, or PBMCs provided the cDNA or gDNA that served as material.

The gene calls are TRBV3-1 (or the pseudogene TRBV3-2) and TRBJ1-3; TRBD1 agrees at 7 bases. The source is a man at least 80 years old with COVID-19, enrolled during active disease. Sequenced material: peripheral blood. CDR3 region: CASSQERRGPRDIGNTIYF. The CDR3 DNA reads as TGTGCCAGCAGCCAAGAGAGGAGGGGGCCAAGGGACATCGGAAACACCATATATTTT.